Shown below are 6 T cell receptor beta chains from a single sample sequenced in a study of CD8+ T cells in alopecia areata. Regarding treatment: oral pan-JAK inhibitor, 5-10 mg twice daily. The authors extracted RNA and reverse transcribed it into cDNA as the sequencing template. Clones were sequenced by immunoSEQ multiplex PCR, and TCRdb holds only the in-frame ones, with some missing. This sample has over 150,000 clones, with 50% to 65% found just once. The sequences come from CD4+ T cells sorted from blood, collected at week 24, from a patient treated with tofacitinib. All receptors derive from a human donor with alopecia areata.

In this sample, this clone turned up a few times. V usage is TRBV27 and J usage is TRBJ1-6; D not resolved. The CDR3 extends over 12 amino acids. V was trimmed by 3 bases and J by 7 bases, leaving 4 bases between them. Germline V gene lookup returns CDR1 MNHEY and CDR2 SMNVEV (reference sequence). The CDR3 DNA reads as TGTGCCAGCAGTTTGGGGAATTCACCCCTCCACTTT. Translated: CASSLGNSPLHF.

Here the CDR3 DNA reads TGTGCCAGCAGCGAACAGATCCAGGAGGGGCCGTCCTACGAGCAGTACTTC. Protein: CASSEQIQEGPSYEQYF. This rearrangement joins TRBV5-6 to TRBJ2-7; TRBD2 might be the D (6 bases). Trimming stripped 4 bases from V and 1 base from J, with 21 bases between. CDR1 is SGHDT, CDR2 YYEEEE, per germline. This CDR3 has 17 residues.

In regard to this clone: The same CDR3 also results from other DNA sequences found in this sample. DNA for the CDR3: TGTGCCAGCAGTTTAGGGACAGGGGGCAATCAGCCCCAGCATTTT. This codes for CASSLGTGGNQPQHF. J is TRBJ1-5 and V is TRBV27; 10 bases fit TRBD1. J was trimmed by 2 bases and V by 2 bases; bases with no gene match: 0. CDR3 size: 15 residues. The V gene's germline CDR1 is MNHEY and CDR2 SMNVEV (reference sequence).

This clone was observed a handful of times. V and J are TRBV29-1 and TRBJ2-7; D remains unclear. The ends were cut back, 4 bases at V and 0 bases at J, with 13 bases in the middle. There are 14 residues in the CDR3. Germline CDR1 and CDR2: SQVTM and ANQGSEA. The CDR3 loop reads CSVGGKVGSYEQYF. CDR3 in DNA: TGCAGCGTTGGGGGTAAGGTGGGCTCCTACGAGCAGTACTTC.

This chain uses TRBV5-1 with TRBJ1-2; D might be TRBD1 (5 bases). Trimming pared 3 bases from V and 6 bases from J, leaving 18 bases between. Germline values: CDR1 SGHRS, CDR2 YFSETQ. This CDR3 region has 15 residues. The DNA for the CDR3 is TGCGCCAGCAGCTCGACGGGCAGGGCATTAGATGGCTACACCTTC. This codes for CASSSTGRALDGYTF. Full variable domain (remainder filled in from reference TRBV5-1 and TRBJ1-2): KAGVTQTPRYLIKTRGQQVTLSCSPISGHRSVSWYQQTPGQGLQFLFEYFSETQRNKGNFPGRFSGRQFSNSRSEMNVSTLELGDSALYLCASSSTGRALDGYTFGSGTRLTVV.

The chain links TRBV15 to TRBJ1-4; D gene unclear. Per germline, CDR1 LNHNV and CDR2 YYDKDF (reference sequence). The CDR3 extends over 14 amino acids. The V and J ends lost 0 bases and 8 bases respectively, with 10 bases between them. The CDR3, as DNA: TGTGCCACCAGCAGAGATAAGGGAAGAGAAAAACTGTTTTTT. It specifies CATSRDKGREKLFF.